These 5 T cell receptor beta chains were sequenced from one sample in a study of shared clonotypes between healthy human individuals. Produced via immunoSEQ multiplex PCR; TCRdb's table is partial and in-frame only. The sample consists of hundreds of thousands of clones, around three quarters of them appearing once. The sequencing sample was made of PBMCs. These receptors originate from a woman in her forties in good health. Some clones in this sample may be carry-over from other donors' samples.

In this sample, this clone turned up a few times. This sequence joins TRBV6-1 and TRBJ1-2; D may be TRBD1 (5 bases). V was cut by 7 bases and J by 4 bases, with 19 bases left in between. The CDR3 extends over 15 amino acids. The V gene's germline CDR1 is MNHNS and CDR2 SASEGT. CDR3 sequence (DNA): TGTGCCAGCAACCCCCGTTTGTCAGGGACCTATGGCTACACCTTC. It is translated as CASNPRLSGTYGYTF.

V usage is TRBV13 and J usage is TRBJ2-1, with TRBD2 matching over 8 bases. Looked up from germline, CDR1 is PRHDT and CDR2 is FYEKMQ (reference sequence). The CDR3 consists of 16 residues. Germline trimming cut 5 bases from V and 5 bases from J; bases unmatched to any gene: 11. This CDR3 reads CASSTTGTRYDNEQFF. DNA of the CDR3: TGTGCCAGCAGCACCACCGGGACTAGGTACGACAATGAGCAGTTCTTC.

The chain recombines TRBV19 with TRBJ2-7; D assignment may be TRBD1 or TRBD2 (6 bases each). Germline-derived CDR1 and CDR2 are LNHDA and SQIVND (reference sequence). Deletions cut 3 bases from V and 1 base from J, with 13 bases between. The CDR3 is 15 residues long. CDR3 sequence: CASSIGRGRSYEQYF. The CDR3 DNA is TGTGCCAGTAGTATTGGTCGGGGGCGATCCTACGAGCAGTACTTC.

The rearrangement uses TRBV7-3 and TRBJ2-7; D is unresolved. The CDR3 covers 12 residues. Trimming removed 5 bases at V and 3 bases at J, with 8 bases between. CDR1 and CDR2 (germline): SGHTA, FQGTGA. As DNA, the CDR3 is TGTGCCAGCAGCCCCCCCTACTACGAGCAGTACTTC. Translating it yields CASSPPYYEQYF.

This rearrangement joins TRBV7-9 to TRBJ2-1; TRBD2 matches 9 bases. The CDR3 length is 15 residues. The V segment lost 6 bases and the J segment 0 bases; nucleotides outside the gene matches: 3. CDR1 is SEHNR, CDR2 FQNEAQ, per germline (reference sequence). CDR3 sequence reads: CASSLSGSSYNEQFF. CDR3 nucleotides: TGTGCCAGCAGTCTTAGCGGGAGCTCCTACAATGAGCAGTTCTTC. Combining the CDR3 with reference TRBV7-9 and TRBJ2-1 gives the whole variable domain DTGVSQNPRHKITKRGQNVTFRCDPISEHNRLYWYRQTLGQGPEFLTYFQNEAQLEKSRLLSDRFSAERPKGSFSTLEIQRTEQGDSAMYLCASSLSGSSYNEQFFGPGTRLTVL.